This TCR beta chain was sequenced in a study of blood T cell repertoires in COVID-19. The protocol was immunoSEQ multiplex PCR, while the TCRdb copy is restricted to in-frame clones and leaves out a portion. In the table there are about 120,000 clones, 70% to 85% of which are singletons. Germline V gives CDR1 SGHNT, CDR2 YYREEE (reference sequence). The length of the CDR3 is 16 residues. V shed 4 bases, J shed 3 bases, and the junction held 6 bases outside the gene matches. The sequenced material came from peripheral blood. The source of this sequence is a man aged 65 to 79 with active or convalescent COVID-19. This chain links TRBV5-4 with TRBJ2-7, with 14 positions matching TRBD2. The CDR3 loop reads CASSPGLAGGIYEQYF. The CDR3 DNA is TGTGCCAGCAGCCCAGGACTAGCGGGAGGTATCTACGAGCAGTACTTC.